The present T cell receptor (beta chain) was sequenced within a study of shared clonotypes between healthy human individuals. About the research overall: CD4 naive cells filled three plates per donor, CD4 memory three, CD8 naive two and CD8 memory one.

The authors distributed each subset's genomic DNA evenly over several immunoSEQ plates. Data came from immunoSEQ multiplex PCR; TCRdb stores just in-frame clones and leaves some out. The sample lists about 980,000 clones, 76% occurring once. Note on this clone: This specimen includes other DNA sequences encoding the same CDR3.

Germline CDR1 and CDR2: SEHNR and FQNEAQ (reference sequence). This CDR3 is 15 amino acids long. The J segment lost 0 bases and the V segment lost 2 bases, leaving 2 bases of the junction unmatched. The genes are TRBV7-9 and TRBJ2-5, with TRBD2 identical over 8 bases. The sample was memory CD4+ T cells sorted from blood. Described subset: CD45RA-negative fraction. The TCR was taken from a man aged 18 to 30 in good health. CDR3 nucleotide sequence: TGTGCCAGCAGCTTACGACTAGCGAACCAAGAGACCCAGTACTTC. Amino acids: CASSLRLANQETQYF.